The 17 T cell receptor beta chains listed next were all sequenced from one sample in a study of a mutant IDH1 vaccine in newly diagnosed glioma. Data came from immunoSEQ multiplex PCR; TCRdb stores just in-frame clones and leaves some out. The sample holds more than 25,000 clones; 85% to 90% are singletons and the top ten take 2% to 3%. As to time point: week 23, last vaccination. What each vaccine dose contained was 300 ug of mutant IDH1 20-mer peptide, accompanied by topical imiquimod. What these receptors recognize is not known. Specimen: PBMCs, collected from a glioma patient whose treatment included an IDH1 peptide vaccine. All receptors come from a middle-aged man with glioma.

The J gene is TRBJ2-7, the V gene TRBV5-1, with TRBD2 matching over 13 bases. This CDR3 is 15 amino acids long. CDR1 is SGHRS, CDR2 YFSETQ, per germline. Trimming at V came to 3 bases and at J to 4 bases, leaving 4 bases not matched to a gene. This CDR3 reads CASSSGLAGAYEQYV. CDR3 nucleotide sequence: TGCGCCAGCAGCTCAGGACTAGCGGGGGCTTACGAGCAGTACGTC.

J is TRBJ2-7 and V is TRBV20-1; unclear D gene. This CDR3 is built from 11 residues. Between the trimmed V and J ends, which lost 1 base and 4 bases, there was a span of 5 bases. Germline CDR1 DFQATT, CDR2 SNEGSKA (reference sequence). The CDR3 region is CSARGSYEQYF. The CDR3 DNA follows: TGCAGTGCTAGAGGGTCGTACGAGCAGTACTTC.

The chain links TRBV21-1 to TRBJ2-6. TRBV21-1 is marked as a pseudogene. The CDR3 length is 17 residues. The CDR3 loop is CASSKVKGSSGANVLTF. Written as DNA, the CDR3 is TGTGCCAGCAGCAAAGTTAAGGGGAGCTCTGGGGCCAACGTCCTGACTTTC.

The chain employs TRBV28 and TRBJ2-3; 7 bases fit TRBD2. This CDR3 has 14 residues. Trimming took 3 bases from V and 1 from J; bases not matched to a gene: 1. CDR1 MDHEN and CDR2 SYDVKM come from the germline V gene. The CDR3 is CASSFAGGTDTQYF. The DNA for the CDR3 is TGTGCCAGCAGTTTTGCGGGGGGCACAGATACGCAGTATTTT.

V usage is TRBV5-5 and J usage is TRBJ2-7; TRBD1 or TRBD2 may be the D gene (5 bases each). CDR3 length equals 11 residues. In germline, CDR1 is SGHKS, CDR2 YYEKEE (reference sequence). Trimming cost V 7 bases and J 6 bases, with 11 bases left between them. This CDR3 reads CASSGASEQYV. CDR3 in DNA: TGTGCCAGCTCCGGGGCTTCCGAGCAGTACGTC.

CDR3 bases: TGTGCCAGCAGCTCCCCGGACAGGGCGCGGGAGACCCAGTACTTC. Its translation: CASSSPDRARETQYF. The rearrangement uses TRBV5-4 and TRBJ2-5, with TRBD1 matching 8 bases. With 3 bases clipped from V and 5 bases from J, the junction kept 9 bases outside the gene matches. The CDR3 has 15 amino acids. Germline CDR1 is SGHNT and CDR2 is YYREEE (reference sequence).

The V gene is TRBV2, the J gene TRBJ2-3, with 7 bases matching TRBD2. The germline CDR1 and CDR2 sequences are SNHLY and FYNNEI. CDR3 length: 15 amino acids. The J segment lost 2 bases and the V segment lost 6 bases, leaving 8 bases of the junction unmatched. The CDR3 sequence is CASRWGGVDTDTQYF. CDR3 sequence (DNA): TGTGCCAGCAGGTGGGGGGGTGTCGACACAGATACGCAGTATTTT. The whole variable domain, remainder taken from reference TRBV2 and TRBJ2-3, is EPEVTQTPSHQVTQMGQEVILRCVPISNHLYFYWYRQILGQKVEFLVSFYNNEISEKSEIFDDQFSVERPDGSNFTLKIRSTKLEDSAMYFCASRWGGVDTDTQYFGPGTRLTVL.

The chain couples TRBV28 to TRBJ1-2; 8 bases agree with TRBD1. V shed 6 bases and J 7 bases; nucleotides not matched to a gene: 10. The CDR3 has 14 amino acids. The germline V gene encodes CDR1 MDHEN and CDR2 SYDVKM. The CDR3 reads CASSRGQGIGGYTF. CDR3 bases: TGTGCCAGCAGCCGAGGACAGGGCATAGGTGGCTACACCTTC.

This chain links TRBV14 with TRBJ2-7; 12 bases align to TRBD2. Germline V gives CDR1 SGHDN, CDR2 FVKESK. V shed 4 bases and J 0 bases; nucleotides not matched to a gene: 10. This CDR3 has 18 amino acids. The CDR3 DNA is TGTGCCAGCAGCCTCGGACTAGCGGGATTTTGGGGCTCCTACGAGCAGTACTTC. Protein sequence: CASSLGLAGFWGSYEQYF.

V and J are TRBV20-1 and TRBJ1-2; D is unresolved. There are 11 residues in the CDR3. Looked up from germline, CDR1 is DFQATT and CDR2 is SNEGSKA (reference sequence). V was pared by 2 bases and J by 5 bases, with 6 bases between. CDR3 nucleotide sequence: TGCAGTGCTAGACAGGTTTATGGCTACACCTTC. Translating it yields CSARQVYGYTF.

In DNA form, the CDR3 reads TGTGCCAGCAGTCCTGGACAGGGGGCGAGCGGCTACACCTTC. Encoded protein: CASSPGQGASGYTF. The chain joins TRBV7-9 to TRBJ1-2, with 11 positions matching TRBD1. Trimming took 6 bases from V and 8 from J; bases not matched to a gene: 8. CDR1 is SEHNR and CDR2 is FQNEAQ in the germline V gene (reference sequence). The CDR3 covers 14 residues.

The CDR3 sequence: CASSSRVYGYTF. CDR3 DNA: TGTGCCAGTAGCTCCCGGGTCTATGGCTACACCTTC. The rearrangement links TRBV19 to TRBJ1-2; no clear D gene. Trimming cost V 6 bases and J 4 bases, with 9 bases left between them. The CDR3 spans 12 residues. Germline lookup yields CDR1 LNHDA and CDR2 SQIVND (reference sequence).

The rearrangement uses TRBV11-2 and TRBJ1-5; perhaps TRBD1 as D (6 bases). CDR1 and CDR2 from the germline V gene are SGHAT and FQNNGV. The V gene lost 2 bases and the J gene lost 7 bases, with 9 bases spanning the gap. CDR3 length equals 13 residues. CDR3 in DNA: TGTGCCAGCAGCTTAAGGACAGACCAGCCCCAGCATTTT. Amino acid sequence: CASSLRTDQPQHF.

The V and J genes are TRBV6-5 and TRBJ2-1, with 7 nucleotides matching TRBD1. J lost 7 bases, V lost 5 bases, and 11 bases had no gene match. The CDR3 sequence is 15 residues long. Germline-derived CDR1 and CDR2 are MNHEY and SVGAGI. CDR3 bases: TGTGCCAGCAGTCGGGACAGCCTTCCTGGGAATGAGCAGTTCTTC. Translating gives CASSRDSLPGNEQFF.

The CDR3 coding sequence is TGTGCCAGTAGTAAAACAGGGAACACTGAAGCTTTCTTT. This gives the protein CASSKTGNTEAFF. This chain connects TRBV19 to TRBJ1-1, with a possible D match to TRBD1 (5 bases). Trimming removed 4 bases from V and 1 base from J, with 7 bases in between. This CDR3 has 13 amino acids. The V gene's germline CDR1 is LNHDA and CDR2 SQIVND (reference sequence). The whole variable domain, filled in from reference TRBV19 and TRBJ1-1, reads DGGITQSPKYLFRKEGQNVTLSCEQNLNHDAMYWYRQDPGQGLRLIYYSQIVNDFQKGDIAEGYSVSREKKESFPLTVTSAQKNPTAFYLCASSKTGNTEAFFGQGTRLTVV.

CDR3 loop: CASSLPIRTGRTGELFF. CDR3 in DNA: TGTGCCAGCAGCTTACCCATTCGGACAGGGCGAACCGGGGAGCTGTTTTTT. This sequence joins TRBV7-8 and TRBJ2-2; 8 bases are shared with TRBD1. The CDR3 consists of 17 residues. CDR1 SGHVS and CDR2 FQNEAQ come from the germline V gene. Unmatched junction bases numbered 10, after V lost 2 bases and J lost 5 bases.

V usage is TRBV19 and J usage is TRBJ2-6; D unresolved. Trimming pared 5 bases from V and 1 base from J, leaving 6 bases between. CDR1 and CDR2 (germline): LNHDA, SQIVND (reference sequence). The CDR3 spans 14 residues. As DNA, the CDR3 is TGTGCCAGTAGTCAGACTTCTGGGGCCAACGTCCTGACTTTC. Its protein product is CASSQTSGANVLTF.